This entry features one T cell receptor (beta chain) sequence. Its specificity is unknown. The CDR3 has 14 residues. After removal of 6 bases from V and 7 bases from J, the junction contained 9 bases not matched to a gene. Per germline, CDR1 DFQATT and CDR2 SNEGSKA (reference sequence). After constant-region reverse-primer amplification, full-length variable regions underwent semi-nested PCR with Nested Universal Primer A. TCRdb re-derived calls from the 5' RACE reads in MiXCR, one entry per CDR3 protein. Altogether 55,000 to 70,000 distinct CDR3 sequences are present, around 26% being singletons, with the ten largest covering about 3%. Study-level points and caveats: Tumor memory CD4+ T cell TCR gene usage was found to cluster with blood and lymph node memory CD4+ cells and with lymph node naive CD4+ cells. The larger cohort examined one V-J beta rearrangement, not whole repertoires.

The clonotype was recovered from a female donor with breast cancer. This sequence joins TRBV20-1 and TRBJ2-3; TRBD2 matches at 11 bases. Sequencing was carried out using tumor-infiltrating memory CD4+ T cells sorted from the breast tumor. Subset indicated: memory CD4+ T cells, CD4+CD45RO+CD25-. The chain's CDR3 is CSAVAGGPTNTQYF. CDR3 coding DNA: TGCAGTGCCGTAGCGGGAGGGCCGACGAATACGCAGTATTTT.